Here is one TCR beta chain with its context. The entry originates in a study of blood T cell repertoires in COVID-19. Overall study context: The United States, Italy and Spain supplied acute and convalescent COVID-19 samples. Sources were T cells, B-cell-depleted T cells, or PBMCs; the material itself was cDNA or gDNA.

Authors' processing steps: Amplified reference gene primers provided the basis for estimating nucleated cell counts. Generated by immunoSEQ multiplex PCR, the TCRdb table keeps only in-frame clones and is missing some. V and J calls and clone size are as listed in that table; D and trimming were resolved from the DNA. Of about 300,000 clones listed, around 89% are singletons. Trimming removed 6 bases from V and 5 bases from J; junction bases left unmatched: 12. CDR3 length: 15 residues. The germline V gene encodes CDR1 MDHEN and CDR2 SYDVKM. V is TRBV28 and J is TRBJ1-1; 7 bases are a match to TRBD1. The sequenced sample was peripheral blood. The receptor comes from a woman aged 30 to 39 who had recovered from COVID-19. CDR3 residues: CASRAKPTGRTEAFF. The CDR3 nucleotides are TGTGCCAGCAGGGCTAAACCGACAGGGCGGACTGAAGCTTTCTTT.